This T cell receptor (beta chain) was recorded in a study of T cells in tuberculosis. The length of the CDR3 is 14 residues. Time point given: new active TB diagnosis, blood taken before or within 7 days of starting treatment. Assay used: immunoSEQ multiplex PCR; TCRdb lists only in-frame clones, some missing. The sample has tens of thousands of clones, approximately 89% seen once. Specimen: PBMCs, collected at tuberculosis diagnosis. This sequence joins TRBV21-1 and TRBJ1-4; TRBD1 is the table's D call, not checked against the DNA. TRBV21-1 is a pseudogene. This TCR came from an adult with tuberculosis. The CDR3 coding sequence is TGTGCCACTAGACAGGGGAACCGTAATGAAAAACTGTTTTTT. Encoded protein: CATRQGNRNEKLFF.